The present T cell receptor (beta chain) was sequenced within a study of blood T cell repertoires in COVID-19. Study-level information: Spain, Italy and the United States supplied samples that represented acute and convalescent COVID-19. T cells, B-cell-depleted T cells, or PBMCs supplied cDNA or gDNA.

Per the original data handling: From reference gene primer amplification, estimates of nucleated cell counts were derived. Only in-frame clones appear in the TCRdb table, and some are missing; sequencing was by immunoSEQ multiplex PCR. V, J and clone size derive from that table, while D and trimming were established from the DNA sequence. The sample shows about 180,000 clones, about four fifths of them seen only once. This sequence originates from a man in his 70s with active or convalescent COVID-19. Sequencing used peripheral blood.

CDR3 sequence (DNA): TGTGCCAGCAGTGACCGGACAGGGGCCACCTATGGCTACACCTTC. Protein product: CASSDRTGATYGYTF. The chain has TRBV6-1 and TRBJ1-2, with TRBD1 matching 9 bases. Germline CDR1 MNHNS, CDR2 SASEGT. The CDR3 is 15 amino acids. The V and J ends lost 3 bases and 4 bases, in that order; junction bases with no gene match: 6.